This T cell receptor beta chain was sequenced during a study of cytomegalovirus exposure and HLA in healthy donors. Study findings and constraints: The authors later found most CMV-associated TCR beta chains appeared HLA-restricted.

Whereas donors were nominally healthy upon sampling, unrecorded immune exposures were probable. Use of 60 Vbeta and 13 Jbeta primers characterized the PCR. Assay: immunoSEQ multiplex PCR; the TCRdb copy retains only in-frame clones and omits some. Of fewer than 200,000 clones in the sample, under 70% are singletons; the top ten hold 2.5% to 3.5%. This clone is a singleton in its sample. The antigen is not known. This receptor was identified in a woman in her thirties or forties in good health and CMV-seropositive. Material: PBMCs.

The CDR3 is CASSQFRDIGWNDSGNTIYF. As DNA, the CDR3 is TGCGCCAGCAGTCAGTTCCGGGACATAGGGTGGAATGACTCTGGAAACACCATATATTTT. J is TRBJ1-3 and V is TRBV23-1; a possible D gene is TRBD1 (6 bases). Being an ORF, TRBV23-1 has a function that is uncertain. Trimming took off 3 bases at V and 0 bases at J, with 24 bases between the two ends. The CDR3 sequence is 20 residues long.